The sequence of this T cell receptor (beta chain) was determined in a study of molecular identifiers for immune sequencing clone quantification. In this sample, this clonotype turned up a few times. The trim removed 4 bases at V and 0 bases at J, leaving 14 bases unmatched. There are 20 residues in the CDR3. The germline CDR1 and CDR2 sequences are SNHLY and FYNNEI. TCRdb re-called the PCR reads with MiXCR, one entry per CDR3 protein. This sample has hundreds of thousands of distinct CDR3 sequences, with roughly 24% found just once. The genes are TRBV2 and TRBJ2-6; 8 nucleotides line up with TRBD2. The origin of this receptor is a human donor in good health. Some libraries in this study had Jurkat cell RNA spiked in. Sample: naive CD8+ T cells from blood, with Jurkat cell RNA spiked in. Subset of the sample: FACS-sorted CD8+CD4-CCR7+CD45RA+ naive T cells. The CDR3 spells CASSATSTSGGSSGANVLTF. DNA of the CDR3: TGTGCCAGCAGTGCGACCTCCACTAGCGGAGGAAGCTCTGGGGCCAACGTCCTGACTTTC.